This record looks at one T cell receptor beta chain sequence and its context. The target antigen is unknown. This entry is derived from a study of glioma-infiltrating T cells after dendritic cell vaccination. Study-level information: Autologous tumor lysate-pulsed dendritic cell vaccination was given between the early 2000s and the early 2010s.

Here immunoSEQ multiplex PCR was the method, and the copy in TCRdb shows in-frame clones only, minus some. Here the sample spans around 72,000 clones, under 90% being singletons. None of the glioblastoma patients had an isocitrate dehydrogenase mutation. The CDR3 has 11 amino acids. Germline V gives CDR1 SQVTM, CDR2 ANQGSEA. Between the trimmed V and J ends, which lost 1 base and 6 bases, there was a span of 6 bases. Notes on the study in general: Complete blood and tumor specimen sets were limited to few patients.

The chain joins TRBV29-1 to TRBJ1-2; unclear D gene. This specimen was blood, taken before dendritic cell vaccination. This receptor was taken from a human donor with glioblastoma. As DNA, the CDR3 is TGCAGCGTTGAAGGGCTTGATGGCTACACCTTC. It translates to CSVEGLDGYTF. The variable domain in full, completed from reference TRBV29-1 and TRBJ1-2, reads SAVISQKPSRDICQRGTSLTIQCQVDSQVTMMFWYRQQPGQSLTLIATANQGSEATYESGFVIDKFPISRPNLTFSTLTVSNMSPEDSSIYLCSVEGLDGYTFGSGTRLTVV.